Following are 13 T cell receptor beta chains from one sample sequenced in a study of long-term antiretroviral therapy in people with HIV. A v3.0 immunoSEQ assay was performed at survey level. The data were produced by immunoSEQ multiplex PCR, yet TCRdb's version contains in-frame clones alone and is incomplete. Among around 30,000 clones listed, approximately 88% were seen once. The sequencing here drew on unsorted PBMCs, taken 0.5 years after starting antiretroviral therapy. Every receptor here comes from a woman younger than 30 with HIV.

The V gene is TRBV9, the J gene TRBJ2-1; 8 bases are shared with TRBD1. This CDR3 comprises 14 residues. CDR1 SGDLS and CDR2 YYNGEE come from the germline V gene. J lost 8 bases, V lost 4 bases, and 8 bases had no gene match. CDR3 nucleotide sequence: TGTGCCAGCAGCATCGGACCAGGGGGCGATGAGCAGTTCTTC. Protein: CASSIGPGGDEQFF. The variable domain in full, with the rest retrieved from reference TRBV9 and TRBJ2-1, is DSGVTQTPKHLITATGQRVTLRCSPRSGDLSVYWYQQSLDQGLQFLIQYYNGEERAKGNILERFSAQQFPDLHSELNLSSLELGDSALYFCASSIGPGGDEQFFGPGTRLTVL.

The chain has TRBV29-1 and TRBJ1-6; D unclear. The V end was cut by 4 bases, the J end by 9 bases, with 13 bases between. CDR3 size: 13 residues. The germline V gene has CDR1 SQVTM and CDR2 ANQGSEA. CDR3: CSVVAGEGSPLHF. CDR3 in DNA: TGCAGCGTTGTGGCTGGGGAAGGTTCACCCCTCCACTTT.

As DNA, the CDR3 is TGTGCCAGTAGCCTACAGGGTGATCATGAAAAACTGTTTTTT. This sequence encodes CASSLQGDHEKLFF. The gene calls are TRBV19 and TRBJ1-4, with a weak D call TRBD1 (6 bases). CDR1 and CDR2 from the germline V gene are LNHDA and SQIVND (reference sequence). CDR3 length: 14 residues. V gave up 6 bases and J gave up 6 bases, with 14 bases separating them.

This chain links TRBV28 with TRBJ2-3; D is undetermined. V was pared by 2 bases and J by 3 bases, with 0 bases between. The CDR3 runs 11 residues. Germline lookup yields CDR1 MDHEN and CDR2 SYDVKM. The CDR3 here is CASSLTDTQYF. The CDR3 DNA is TGTGCCAGCAGTTTAACAGATACGCAGTATTTT.

In DNA, the CDR3 is TGCGCCAGCAGCCAAGAGGCAGGGAGAATGAACACTGAAGCTTTCTTT. Translated, it gives CASSQEAGRMNTEAFF. The chain couples TRBV4-3 to TRBJ1-1, with D maybe TRBD1 (5 bases). This CDR3 is 16 amino acids long. Germline CDR1 and CDR2: LGHNA and YSLEER. With 0 bases removed from V and 0 bases from J, the gap between germline ends came to 11 bases.

This clone was detected only once. This CDR3 is CASSMERYSTDTQYF. The CDR3 coding sequence is TGCGCCAGCAGCATGGAGAGGTATAGCACAGATACGCAGTATTTT. The chain recombines TRBV5-1 with TRBJ2-3, with unresolved D. The CDR3 extends over 15 amino acids. With 4 bases removed from V and 0 bases from J, the gap between germline ends came to 12 bases. Germline V gene sequence: CDR1 SGHRS, CDR2 YFSETQ.

V and J are TRBV11-2 and TRBJ1-2; D perhaps matches TRBD1 (6 bases). The V end was cut by 1 base, the J end by 14 bases, with 29 bases between. Looked up from germline, CDR1 is SGHAT and CDR2 is FQNNGV. This CDR3 is built from 17 residues. The CDR3 nucleotides are TGTGCCAGCAGCTTAGCGAAAACCGAGGGGGTTCGGGGCCCAGGGACCTTC. Protein product: CASSLAKTEGVRGPGTF.

This sequence joins TRBV7-9 and TRBJ1-3; D may be TRBD1 (5 bases). V was shortened by 5 bases and J by 0 bases, with 14 bases between the two germline ends. Germline loops: CDR1 SEHNR, CDR2 FQNEAQ (reference sequence). The CDR3 consists of 16 residues. This chain's CDR3 is CASSPTGTHSGNTIYF. CDR3 DNA sequence: TGTGCCAGCAGCCCCACCGGGACCCACTCTGGAAACACCATATATTTT.

The chain is built from TRBV9 and TRBJ2-1; D might be TRBD2 (6 bases). Trimming stripped 0 bases from V and 4 bases from J, with 17 bases between. Germline V gene sequence: CDR1 SGDLS, CDR2 YYNGEE. CDR3 length equals 17 residues. DNA of the CDR3: TGTGCCAGCAGCGTAGATACTAGCAGATACGATTACAATGAGCAGTTCTTC. The encoded protein is CASSVDTSRYDYNEQFF.

The CDR3, as DNA: TGTGCCAGCCGGGCCACTAAAGAGACCCAGTACTTC. It is translated as CASRATKETQYF. This chain connects TRBV25-1 to TRBJ2-5; no clear D. The germline V and J ends were trimmed by 8 bases and 3 bases, with 10 bases remaining between them. The germline CDR1 and CDR2 sequences are MGHDK and SYGVNS. The CDR3 consists of 12 residues.

The chain combines TRBV28 with TRBJ1-5, with 11 bases aligning to TRBD1. This CDR3 contains 14 residues. Per germline, CDR1 MDHEN and CDR2 SYDVKM. V shed 11 bases and J 0 bases; nucleotides not matched to a gene: 3. This chain's CDR3 is CAGQGAYSNQPQHF. Written as DNA, the CDR3 is TGTGCCGGACAGGGGGCCTATAGCAATCAGCCCCAGCATTTT.

The chain employs TRBV19 and TRBJ2-7; 12 bases agree with TRBD2. V shed 3 bases and J 7 bases; nucleotides not matched to a gene: 7. CDR1 is LNHDA, CDR2 SQIVND, per germline (reference sequence). CDR3 length: 15 residues. The CDR3 here is CASSILAGGPREQYF. The CDR3 bases are TGTGCCAGTAGTATTCTAGCGGGAGGGCCGCGGGAGCAGTACTTC.

There are a few counts of this clone. The V gene is TRBV18, the J gene TRBJ1-4, with D perhaps matching TRBD1 (6 bases). Germline V gene sequence: CDR1 KGHSH, CDR2 LQKENI. Trimming removed 3 bases at V and 3 bases at J, with 14 bases between. The CDR3 has 16 residues. The CDR3 region is CASSPNTGTSNEKLFF. The CDR3 DNA is TGTGCCAGCTCACCGAATACAGGGACCTCTAATGAAAAACTGTTTTTT. Full variable domain (remainder filled in from reference TRBV18 and TRBJ1-4): NAGVMQNPRHLVRRRGQEARLRCSPMKGHSHVYWYRQLPEEGLKFMVYLQKENIIDESGMPKERFSAEFPKEGPSILRIQQVVRGDSAAYFCASSPNTGTSNEKLFFGSGTQLSVL.